This entry lists 25 T cell receptor beta chains sequenced from one sample in a study of shared clonotypes between healthy human individuals. TCRdb's copy holds only in-frame clones and misses some; the assay was immunoSEQ multiplex PCR. The profile shows approximately 2,200,000 clones, approximately 94% of them singletons. Naive-designated CD8 cells lacked CD45RO, were positively enriched for CCR7, and omitted terminally differentiated effector memory CD45RA+ cells. Material: naive CD8+ T cells from PBMCs. The origin of the receptors is a man aged 18 to 29 in good health. Some clones in this sample may be carry-over from other donors' samples.

This clone occurred a few times. The gene calls are TRBV7-9 and TRBJ1-1, with 7 bases fitting TRBD1. V lost 1 base, J lost 0 bases, and 2 bases stayed unmatched. The CDR3 length is 15 residues. The germline CDR1 and CDR2 sequences are SEHNR and FQNEAQ (reference sequence). CDR3 nucleotide sequence: TGTGCCAGCAGCTTAGAGGGACAGTTGAACACTGAAGCTTTCTTT. It is translated as CASSLEGQLNTEAFF.

This clone was seen a single time. The chain joins TRBV7-9 to TRBJ2-1, with 8 bases aligning to TRBD1. V lost 5 bases, J lost 3 bases, and 6 bases stayed unmatched. The CDR3 has 15 residues. The germline V gene has CDR1 SEHNR and CDR2 FQNEAQ (reference sequence). CDR3 protein: CASSQGQGLYNEQFF. As DNA, the CDR3 is TGTGCCAGCAGCCAAGGACAGGGTCTCTACAATGAGCAGTTCTTC.

The V and J genes are TRBV10-3 and TRBJ2-7; TRBD1 matches 7 bases. J lost 6 bases, V lost 5 bases, and 7 bases had no gene match. This CDR3 region has 13 residues. Germline V CDR1 and CDR2: ENHRY, SYGVKD. This chain's CDR3 is CAISQGGKGEQYF. The CDR3 DNA follows: TGTGCCATCAGTCAAGGGGGCAAAGGCGAGCAGTACTTC.

The J gene is TRBJ2-7, the V gene TRBV4-1; perhaps TRBD1 as D (6 bases). Per germline, CDR1 MGHRA and CDR2 YSYEKL. V lost 8 bases, J lost 7 bases, and 21 bases lay in between. This CDR3 is built from 14 residues. Here the CDR3 reads CASSGARGTVEQYF. CDR3 nucleotide sequence: TGCGCCAGCTCCGGCGCCAGGGGAACCGTGGAGCAGTACTTC.

The chain employs TRBV29-1 and TRBJ2-7; 9 nucleotides align to TRBD1. Germline-derived CDR1 and CDR2 are SQVTM and ANQGSEA. The V and J ends lost 4 bases and 4 bases, in that order; junction bases with no gene match: 5. The CDR3 consists of 13 residues. CDR3 DNA: TGCAGCGTTGGACAGGGGGTTTCTTACGAGCAGTACTTC. Amino acid sequence: CSVGQGVSYEQYF.

The chain has TRBV27 and TRBJ2-7, with D possibly being TRBD1 (6 bases). Trimming cost V 6 bases and J 0 bases, with 12 bases left between them. Germline V gene lookup returns CDR1 MNHEY and CDR2 SMNVEV (reference sequence). The CDR3 contains 14 residues. The CDR3 spells CASSHTGLSYEQYF. CDR3 nucleotides: TGTGCCAGCAGCCATACAGGGCTCTCCTACGAGCAGTACTTC.

V is TRBV27 and J is TRBJ2-2; D remains unclear. V was trimmed by 2 bases and J by 4 bases, leaving 8 bases between them. The CDR3 is made up of 14 amino acids. Per the germline V gene, CDR1 is MNHEY and CDR2 is SMNVEV (reference sequence). The chain's CDR3 is CASSLLLSTGELFF. The CDR3 bases are TGTGCCAGCAGTTTACTTTTAAGCACCGGGGAGCTGTTTTTT.

The rearrangement joins TRBV29-1 to TRBJ1-1; TRBD1 is a possible D gene (6 bases). Germline V gene sequence: CDR1 SQVTM, CDR2 ANQGSEA. Between the trimmed V and J ends, which lost 4 bases and 4 bases, there was a span of 13 bases. The CDR3 spans 13 residues. This CDR3 reads CSVGGGGPTEAFF. The CDR3 nucleotides are TGCAGCGTTGGGGGCGGGGGGCCCACTGAAGCTTTCTTT. Full variable domain (outside the CDR3, taken from reference TRBV29-1 and TRBJ1-1): SAVISQKPSRDICQRGTSLTIQCQVDSQVTMMFWYRQQPGQSLTLIATANQGSEATYESGFVIDKFPISRPNLTFSTLTVSNMSPEDSSIYLCSVGGGGPTEAFFGQGTRLTVV.

This rearrangement joins TRBV5-8 to TRBJ2-6; D possibly corresponds to TRBD1 (5 bases). CDR1 SGHTS and CDR2 YDEGEE come from the germline V gene. The V end was cut by 0 bases, the J end by 3 bases, with 19 bases between. CDR3 length: 19 residues. The CDR3 coding sequence is TGTGCCAGCAGCTTGGTCGTTTCAAGGGGTTCCTATGGGGCCAACGTCCTGACTTTC. Protein sequence: CASSLVVSRGSYGANVLTF.

The chain recombines TRBV19 with TRBJ2-7; weak D call: TRBD2 (5 bases). The length of the CDR3 is 14 residues. With 6 bases removed from V and 0 bases from J, the gap between germline ends came to 12 bases. Germline CDR1 and CDR2: LNHDA and SQIVND (reference sequence). CDR3 coding DNA: TGTGCCAGTAGCGACAATCTAGCCTCCTACGAGCAGTACTTC. It yields the protein CASSDNLASYEQYF.

The rearrangement uses TRBV7-8 and TRBJ2-7; D unclear. The CDR3 totals 13 residues. The V end lost 5 bases, the J end lost 4 bases, and 12 bases lay between the germline ends. Germline V gives CDR1 SGHVS, CDR2 FQNEAQ. The CDR3 sequence: CASSPLNGYEQYF. For the CDR3, the DNA is TGTGCCAGCAGCCCCCTCAATGGTTACGAGCAGTACTTC.

The chain joins TRBV6-5 to TRBJ2-1, with D hard to call. Deletions cut 6 bases from V and 3 bases from J, with 3 bases between. This CDR3 contains 11 residues. Germline V gives CDR1 MNHEY, CDR2 SVGAGI. The CDR3 coding sequence is TGTGCCAGCAGGAACTACAATGAGCAGTTCTTC. Residues: CASRNYNEQFF.

This clone occurred a few times. V usage is TRBV27 and J usage is TRBJ1-5; 7 nucleotides agree with TRBD1. CDR1 is MNHEY, CDR2 SMNVEV, per germline (reference sequence). J was trimmed by 9 bases and V by 9 bases; bases with no gene match: 11. This CDR3 comprises 13 residues. As DNA, the CDR3 is TGTGCCAGTAAACAGGGGATGCTTGGGCCCCAGCATTTT. Its protein is CASKQGMLGPQHF.

The rearrangement joins TRBV11-1 to TRBJ2-1; 12 bases map to TRBD2. The J segment lost 3 bases and the V segment lost 4 bases, leaving 4 bases of the junction unmatched. In germline, CDR1 is SGHAT, CDR2 FQDESV (reference sequence). The CDR3 covers 16 residues. The CDR3 reads CASSSPGLAGYNEQFF. The CDR3 region has the DNA TGTGCCAGCAGCTCTCCGGGACTAGCGGGCTACAATGAGCAGTTCTTC.

This clone was counted once. This rearrangement joins TRBV9 to TRBJ1-2; 8 bases align to TRBD1. J was trimmed by 8 bases and V by 5 bases; bases with no gene match: 11. CDR3 length equals 14 residues. CDR1 is SGDLS, CDR2 YYNGEE, per germline. The CDR3 is CASSPDRGRGGYTF. As DNA, the CDR3 is TGTGCCAGCAGTCCCGACAGGGGAAGAGGCGGCTACACCTTC.

This chain links TRBV7-9 with TRBJ1-1; possible D gene TRBD1, 6 bases. The CDR3 totals 16 residues. Trimming removed 2 bases from V and 3 bases from J, with 16 bases in between. In germline, CDR1 is SEHNR, CDR2 FQNEAQ (reference sequence). Here the CDR3 DNA reads TGTGCCAGCAGCTTACCCGTACAGGGAATGGACACTGAAGCTTTCTTT. Its protein product is CASSLPVQGMDTEAFF.

The chain carries TRBV27 and TRBJ2-3; TRBD2 agrees at 8 bases. After removal of 1 base from V and 4 bases from J, the junction contained 7 bases not matched to a gene. CDR1 is MNHEY and CDR2 is SMNVEV in the germline V gene (reference sequence). The CDR3 consists of 16 residues. The CDR3, as DNA: TGTGCCAGCAGTTTATTGGCCCCGCGGGGGGCAGATACGCAGTATTTT. Amino acids: CASSLLAPRGADTQYF.

The chain employs TRBV9 and TRBJ2-2; D not resolved. Trimming stripped 1 base from V and 6 bases from J, with 4 bases between. This CDR3 is built from 12 residues. Germline CDR1 and CDR2: SGDLS and YYNGEE. CDR3 DNA: TGTGCCAGCAGCGTACCCCCCGGGGAGCTGTTTTTT. This translates into CASSVPPGELFF.

J is TRBJ2-1 and V is TRBV7-9; D is uncertain. This CDR3 is 16 amino acids long. Germline CDR1 and CDR2: SEHNR and FQNEAQ (reference sequence). V was pared by 1 base and J by 4 bases, with 14 bases between. The CDR3 region has the DNA TGTGCCAGCAGCTTAGAGGGCGGCGAGCCATACAATGAGCAGTTCTTC. It specifies CASSLEGGEPYNEQFF.

V usage is TRBV6-1 and J usage is TRBJ1-5; no clear D. V was shortened by 3 bases and J by 0 bases, with 9 bases between the two germline ends. Germline V CDR1 and CDR2: MNHNS, SASEGT. The CDR3 sequence is 15 residues long. The CDR3 bases are TGTGCCAGCAGTGACCGGGGAGATAGCAATCAGCCCCAGCATTTT. This encodes CASSDRGDSNQPQHF.

The V call is TRBV9, the J call TRBJ2-1; 7 positions agree with TRBD1. V was clipped by 3 bases and J by 4 bases; unmatched bases: 4. The CDR3 consists of 14 residues. Germline CDR1 reads SGDLS; CDR2 reads YYNGEE. The CDR3 coding sequence is TGTGCCAGCAGCGAGGGGACAGCTTACAATGAGCAGTTCTTC. It codes for CASSEGTAYNEQFF.

This clone has a single count. V is TRBV9 and J is TRBJ2-7, with 8 bases lining up with TRBD2. Germline V gene data show CDR1 as SGDLS and CDR2 as YYNGEE. V shed 0 bases, J shed 5 bases, and the junction held 10 bases outside the gene matches. The CDR3 is 16 residues long. Here the CDR3 reads CASSVAPGGQGNEQYF. Here the CDR3 DNA reads TGTGCCAGCAGCGTAGCTCCGGGGGGGCAGGGGAACGAGCAGTACTTC.

Regarding this clone: This specimen includes other DNA sequences encoding the same CDR3. The V and J genes are TRBV27 and TRBJ2-3; D gene unclear. Germline CDR1 is MNHEY and CDR2 is SMNVEV (reference sequence). The germline V and J ends were trimmed by 3 bases and 3 bases, with 4 bases remaining between them. This CDR3 spans 12 amino acids. The CDR3 nucleotides are TGTGCCAGCAGTTTTCTAACAGATACGCAGTATTTT. This sequence encodes CASSFLTDTQYF.

The CDR3 is CASSFGSGRQETQYF. CDR3 sequence (DNA): TGTGCCAGCAGCTTCGGTAGCGGGAGGCAAGAGACCCAGTACTTC. The chain employs TRBV11-2 and TRBJ2-5; 10 nucleotides match TRBD2. Germline CDR1 is SGHAT and CDR2 is FQNNGV. The V and J ends lost 3 bases and 2 bases, in that order; junction bases with no gene match: 3. This CDR3 has 15 residues.

The chain combines TRBV5-4 with TRBJ2-1; D uncertain. V lost 3 bases and J lost 9, with 13 bases in between. The germline V gene has CDR1 SGHNT and CDR2 YYREEE (reference sequence). The CDR3 covers 13 residues. This CDR3 reads CASSYGRASEQFF. The CDR3, as DNA: TGTGCCAGCAGCTACGGTCGGGCTAGTGAGCAGTTCTTC. The whole variable domain, filled in from reference TRBV5-4 and TRBJ2-1, reads ETGVTQSPTHLIKTRGQQVTLRCSSQSGHNTVSWYQQALGQGPQFIFQYYREEENGRGNFPPRFSGLQFPNYSSELNVNALELDDSALYLCASSYGRASEQFFGPGTRLTVL.